The 14 T cell receptor beta chains below come from one sample, sequenced in a study of cytomegalovirus exposure and HLA in healthy donors. PCR primers comprised 60 Vbeta and 13 Jbeta primers. Measured with immunoSEQ multiplex PCR; TCRdb has only the in-frame clones, and not every one. This table has under 100,000 clones, about 78% appearing once. Input material: PBMCs. The receptors stem from a man over 45 in good health and CMV-seronegative.

This clone appeared a few times. The chain recombines TRBV5-5 with TRBJ1-3, with D perhaps matching TRBD1 (5 bases). V was cut by 2 bases and J by 0 bases, with 18 bases left in between. The CDR3 is 18 residues long. Germline CDR1 SGHKS, CDR2 YYEKEE (reference sequence). The CDR3 DNA is TGTGCCAGCAGCTTCGAGACAGCCCGATCCACCTCTGGAAACACCATATATTTT. It encodes CASSFETARSTSGNTIYF.

A single count supports this clone. The V and J genes are TRBV2 and TRBJ1-5; maybe TRBD1 (6 bases). Trimming took off 5 bases at V and 1 base at J, with 12 bases between the two ends. CDR3 length: 15 amino acids. Germline loops: CDR1 SNHLY, CDR2 FYNNEI. The CDR3: CASSPGQTSNQPQHF. The CDR3 coding sequence is TGTGCCAGCAGTCCCGGACAGACCAGCAATCAGCCCCAGCATTTT. Variable domain in full (rest from reference TRBV2 and TRBJ1-5): EPEVTQTPSHQVTQMGQEVILRCVPISNHLYFYWYRQILGQKVEFLVSFYNNEISEKSEIFDDQFSVERPDGSNFTLKIRSTKLEDSAMYFCASSPGQTSNQPQHFGDGTRLSIL.

This clone was observed a handful of times. The V and J genes are TRBV28 and TRBJ1-5; D is possibly TRBD1 (5 bases). The CDR3 contains 17 residues. Trimming cost V 2 bases and J 8 bases, with 22 bases left between them. The V gene's germline CDR1 is MDHEN and CDR2 SYDVKM. CDR3: CASSLHGGANRGEPQHF. The CDR3 DNA sequence: TGTGCCAGCAGTTTACATGGCGGGGCCAACCGAGGAGAGCCCCAGCATTTT.

A single count supports this clone. The rearrangement uses TRBV27 and TRBJ2-5, with 9 bases that match TRBD2. The ends lost 7 bases at V and 6 bases at J; junction bases unmatched: 6. CDR1 MNHEY and CDR2 SMNVEV come from the germline V gene (reference sequence). The CDR3 is 13 residues long. The CDR3 DNA reads TGTGCCAGCACCAAGCGGGGGGCACAGACCCAGTACTTC. Protein product: CASTKRGAQTQYF.

This chain connects TRBV7-9 to TRBJ2-3, with D possibly being TRBD2 (6 bases). The CDR3 is made up of 15 amino acids. CDR1 is SEHNR, CDR2 FQNEAQ, per germline (reference sequence). V was shortened by 4 bases and J by 2 bases, with 13 bases between the two germline ends. CDR3 bases: TGTGCCAGCAGCTCAAAATTAGCGGCCACAGATACGCAGTATTTT. Residues: CASSSKLAATDTQYF.

This sequence joins TRBV25-1 and TRBJ2-3; D possibly corresponds to TRBD2 (6 bases). V lost 4 bases and J 3 bases, leaving 17 bases between the germline ends. Germline V gene sequence: CDR1 MGHDK, CDR2 SYGVNS. The CDR3 length is 16 residues. CDR3 coding DNA: TGTGCCAGCAGTGCCGCCGGGGCAGGGAGGACAGATACGCAGTATTTT. It is translated as CASSAAGAGRTDTQYF.

The rearrangement links TRBV6-6 to TRBJ1-1; 9 bases agree with TRBD1. This CDR3 is 15 amino acids long. The ends lost 4 bases at V and 4 bases at J; junction bases unmatched: 7. Germline loops: CDR1 MNHNY, CDR2 SVGAGI (reference sequence). Written as DNA, the CDR3 is TGTGCCAGCAGTTCCGGGACAGGGTTCGGCACTGAAGCTTTCTTT. The encoded protein is CASSSGTGFGTEAFF.

The chain recombines TRBV23-1 with TRBJ1-2; 7 bases are shared with TRBD1. TRBV23-1 belongs to the ORF category, with a function that is uncertain. The CDR3 is made up of 16 amino acids. V was clipped by 0 bases and J by 2 bases; unmatched bases: 6. CDR3 amino acids: CASSQSGGQTNYGYTF. The CDR3 bases are TGCGCCAGCAGTCAATCCGGGGGACAGACGAACTATGGCTACACCTTC.

The gene calls are TRBV19 and TRBJ2-1; TRBD2 might be the D (6 bases). The germline V gene has CDR1 LNHDA and CDR2 SQIVND (reference sequence). Trimming removed 6 bases from V and 8 bases from J, with 17 bases in between. The CDR3 contains 14 residues. CDR3 DNA: TGTGCCAGTAGGTTAGCGGTGGCTAGCTATGAGCAGTTCTTC. This gives the protein CASRLAVASYEQFF. The complete variable domain, with remaining parts taken from reference TRBV19 and TRBJ2-1, reads DGGITQSPKYLFRKEGQNVTLSCEQNLNHDAMYWYRQDPGQGLRLIYYSQIVNDFQKGDIAEGYSVSREKKESFPLTVTSAQKNPTAFYLCASRLAVASYEQFFGPGTRLTVL.

The chain combines TRBV10-1 with TRBJ2-1; weak D call: TRBD2 (5 bases). Germline loops: CDR1 WNHNN, CDR2 SYGVQD (reference sequence). V shed 0 bases and J shed 9 bases, with 6 bases lying between them. This CDR3 contains 12 residues. CDR3 sequence: CASSESAGEQFF. The CDR3 DNA reads as TGCGCCAGCAGTGAGTCTGCGGGTGAGCAGTTCTTC.

This clone has only a few counts. The J gene is TRBJ1-6, the V gene TRBV6-5; no clear D gene. V lost 0 bases, J lost 10 bases, and 13 bases lay in between. Germline V CDR1 and CDR2: MNHEY, SVGAGI. The CDR3 is made up of 15 amino acids. The CDR3 here is CASSYSGLRGSPLHF. DNA of the CDR3: TGTGCCAGCAGTTACTCCGGACTGCGCGGCTCACCCCTCCACTTT.

The chain employs TRBV11-2 and TRBJ2-4; 13 nucleotides agree with TRBD2. The trim removed 2 bases at V and 0 bases at J, leaving 7 bases unmatched. This CDR3 spans 19 amino acids. Germline V gene lookup returns CDR1 SGHAT and CDR2 FQNNGV. This CDR3 reads CASSLRGLAGTLAKNIQYF. CDR3 sequence (DNA): TGTGCCAGCAGCTTAAGGGGACTAGCGGGGACCCTAGCCAAAAACATTCAGTACTTC.

The chain carries TRBV10-3 and TRBJ1-6; TRBD1 aligns across 9 bases. V dropped 5 bases and J dropped 8; count of bases not matched to a gene: 4. The CDR3 is 14 amino acids. CDR1 is ENHRY and CDR2 is SYGVKD in the germline V gene. CDR3 in DNA: TGTGCCATCAGTAGCCGACAGGGGGATTCACCCCTCCACTTT. This sequence encodes CAISSRQGDSPLHF.

This clone was seen a handful of times. The V gene is TRBV28, the J gene TRBJ2-6; D remains unclear. CDR3 length: 15 amino acids. V dropped 1 base and J dropped 0 bases, with 4 bases sitting between them. CDR1 and CDR2 from the germline V gene are MDHEN and SYDVKM. CDR3 DNA: TGTGCCAGCAGTTTATTCGGCTCTGGGGCCAACGTCCTGACTTTC. Translated, it gives CASSLFGSGANVLTF.